This TCR beta chain was observed in a study of blood T cells in healthy people across ages. Findings and limits, study-wide: Without sorted subsets, naive and antigen-experienced compartments could not be conclusively compared.

The use of a sample-barcoded 5' primer and a J-beta primer mix characterized a second PCR of roughly 7 to 12 cycles. TCRdb re-analysed the 5' RACE reads in MiXCR, keeping a single row per CDR3 protein. The sample has about 640,000 distinct CDR3 sequences, approximately 59% seen once. In this sample, this clonotype turned up a few times. Its specificity is not known. This CDR3 is 15 amino acids long. V lost 1 base and J 3 bases, leaving 13 bases between the germline ends. Germline loops: CDR1 MGHRA, CDR2 YSYEKL. Sample: blood. This chain uses TRBV4-1 with TRBJ2-7; TRBD1 is a possible D gene (6 bases). This receptor was obtained from a man in his fifties or sixties in good health. CDR3 in amino acids: CASSQGQLRGYEQYF. The CDR3 region has the DNA TGCGCCAGCAGCCAAGGTCAACTCAGGGGCTACGAGCAGTACTTC.